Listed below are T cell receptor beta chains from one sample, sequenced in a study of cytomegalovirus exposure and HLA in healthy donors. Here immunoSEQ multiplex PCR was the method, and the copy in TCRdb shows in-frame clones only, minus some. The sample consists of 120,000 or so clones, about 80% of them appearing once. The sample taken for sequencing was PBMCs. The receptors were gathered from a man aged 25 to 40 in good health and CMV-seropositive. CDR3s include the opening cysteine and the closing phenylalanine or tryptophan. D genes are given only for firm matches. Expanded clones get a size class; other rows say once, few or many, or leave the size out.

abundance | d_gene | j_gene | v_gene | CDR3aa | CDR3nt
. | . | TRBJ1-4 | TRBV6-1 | CASSEALRGRGGEKLFF | TGTGCCAGCAGTGAAGCGCTTCGTGGAAGGGGAGGTGAAAAACTGTTTTTT
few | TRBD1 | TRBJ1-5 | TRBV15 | CATSRDRGNQPQHF | TGTGCCACCAGCAGGGACAGGGGAAATCAGCCCCAGCATTTT
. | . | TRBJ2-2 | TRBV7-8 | CASSSREQGHSNTGELFF | TGTGCCAGCAGCTCACGAGAACAAGGACACTCCAACACCGGGGAGCTGTTTTTT
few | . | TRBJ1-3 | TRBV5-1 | CASSNTVSSSGNTIYF | TGCGCCAGCAGCAACACAGTTTCTTCCTCTGGAAACACCATATATTTT
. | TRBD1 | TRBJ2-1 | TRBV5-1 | CASSSGQGGFNEQFF | TGCGCCAGCAGCTCCGGACAGGGGGGTTTCAATGAGCAGTTCTTC
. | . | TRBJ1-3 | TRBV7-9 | CASSAPRLLNPGNTIYF | TGTGCCAGCAGCGCCCCGCGACTCCTTAATCCTGGAAACACCATATATTTT
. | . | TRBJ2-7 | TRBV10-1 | CAQQHYEQYF | TGCGCCCAACAGCACTACGAGCAGTACTTC
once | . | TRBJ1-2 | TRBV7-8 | CASSLGRNVGYTF | TGTGCCAGCAGCTTAGGGAGAAACGTTGGCTACACCTTC
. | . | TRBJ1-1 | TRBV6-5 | CASSYSRQLMNTEAFF | TGTGCCAGCAGTTACTCGCGACAACTCATGAACACTGAAGCTTTCTTT
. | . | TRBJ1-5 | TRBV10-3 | CAISEAGAGQPQHF | TGTGCCATCAGTGAGGCGGGAGCGGGACAGCCCCAGCATTTT
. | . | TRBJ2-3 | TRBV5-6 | CASSFVEKTDTQYF | TGTGCCAGCAGCTTTGTTGAGAAGACAGATACGCAGTATTTT
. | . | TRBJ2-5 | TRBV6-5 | CASSYRRAQTQYF | TGTGCCAGCAGTTATAGGAGGGCTCAGACCCAGTACTTC
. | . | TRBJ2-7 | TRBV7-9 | CATSASLSYEQYF | TGTGCCACTAGCGCGTCCCTCTCCTACGAGCAGTACTTC
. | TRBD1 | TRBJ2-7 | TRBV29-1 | CSAGDRGLFTHEQYF | TGCAGCGCTGGGGACAGGGGACTTTTTACCCACGAGCAGTACTTC
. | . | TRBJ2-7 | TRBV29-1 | CSVVSIQSYEQYF | TGCAGCGTTGTGTCAATCCAATCCTACGAGCAGTACTTC
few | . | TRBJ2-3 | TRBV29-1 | CSVAPLIPGSVSDTQYF | TGCAGCGTTGCGCCCCTCATCCCGGGTTCGGTTTCAGATACGCAGTATTTT
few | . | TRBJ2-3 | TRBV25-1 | CASSSPQTSTDTQYF | TGTGCCAGCAGTTCTCCCCAGACTAGCACAGATACGCAGTATTTT
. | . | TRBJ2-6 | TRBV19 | CASSDRNSGANVLTF | TGTGCCAGTAGTGACAGGAACTCTGGGGCCAACGTCCTGACTTTC
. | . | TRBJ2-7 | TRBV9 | CASSGRYRDEQYF | TGTGCCAGCAGCGGTCGTTACCGGGACGAGCAGTACTTC
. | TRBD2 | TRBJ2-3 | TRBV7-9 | CASSGIAGAGGDTQYF | TGTGCCAGCAGCGGCATAGCGGGGGCGGGCGGGGATACGCAGTATTTT